This TCR beta chain was sequenced in a study of T-cell reconstitution after alpha-beta-depleted transplantation in children. The CDR3 is made up of 12 amino acids. CDR1 and CDR2 from the germline V gene are DFQATT and SNEGSKA (reference sequence). During its preparation, the TCRbeta library received unique molecular identifiers. TCRdb ran MiXCR on the PCR reads and lists one entry per CDR3 protein. The data contain 500,000 or so distinct CDR3 sequences, approximately 29% of them singletons. The source of this sequence is a human donor who donated a stem cell graft to a child with aplastic anemia. This material consisted of PBMCs from the stem cell graft donor, taken from the stem cell graft. V usage is TRBV20-1 and J usage is TRBJ1-1; D ambiguous. The CDR3, as DNA: TGCAGGCCAGCCTCCACTGGCACTGAAGCTTTCTTT. Its translation is CRPASTGTEAFF.